These 21 T cell receptor beta chains share one sample of origin, sequenced in a study of T-cell reconstitution after alpha-beta-depleted transplantation in children. Researchers prepared the TCRbeta library using unique molecular identifiers, the study reports. One entry per CDR3 protein results from TCRdb running MiXCR on the PCR reads. Of about 370,000 distinct CDR3 sequences in the sample, about 20% were seen once. The sequencing here drew on PBMCs from the stem cell graft donor, taken from the stem cell graft. The source is a human donor who donated a stem cell graft to a child with acute myeloid leukemia.

Only a few counts were recorded for this clonotype. This chain links TRBV4-1 with TRBJ2-2; D possibly corresponds to TRBD2 (5 bases). CDR3 length: 14 residues. The ends were cut back, 1 base at V and 7 bases at J, with 10 bases in the middle. From germline, CDR1 is MGHRA and CDR2 YSYEKL. The CDR3 here is CASSQVRGVGELFF. CDR3 nucleotides: TGCGCCAGCAGCCAAGTTCGGGGAGTCGGGGAGCTGTTTTTT.

The V and J genes are TRBV29-1 and TRBJ1-4; no definite D call. Germline V gene lookup returns CDR1 SQVTM and CDR2 ANQGSEA. Trimming took 0 bases from V and 4 from J, leaving 12 bases between them. The CDR3 runs to 15 residues. CDR3 residues: CSVEDDQAVNEKLFF. The CDR3 region has the DNA TGCAGCGTTGAAGATGACCAGGCTGTTAATGAAAAACTGTTTTTT.

In this sample, this clonotype turned up many times. V usage is TRBV15 and J usage is TRBJ2-1, with a tentative D call TRBD2 (6 bases). The germline gives CDR1 LNHNV, CDR2 YYDKDF (reference sequence). The CDR3 has 15 amino acids. The germline V and J ends were trimmed by 0 bases and 12 bases, with 18 bases remaining between them. For the CDR3, the DNA is TGTGCCACCAGCAGAGAAAGGGACTTCCTAGCCGTGCAGTTCTTC. This gives the protein CATSRERDFLAVQFF.

The chain carries TRBV6-4 and TRBJ2-1; 16 nucleotides align to TRBD2. Germline assignment: CDR1 MRHNA and CDR2 SNTAGT. The CDR3 runs to 19 residues. With V trimmed by 5 bases and J by 4 bases, 11 bases remained unmatched. The CDR3, as DNA: TGTGCCAGCAGTATGGGACTAGCGGGAGGGCAGGGAAGGTACAATGAGCAGTTCTTC. It is translated as CASSMGLAGGQGRYNEQFF.

CDR3 amino acids: CASSWDRGYYEQYF. The CDR3 DNA follows: TGTGCCAGCAGCTGGGACAGGGGCTACTACGAGCAGTACTTC. The V gene is TRBV7-9, the J gene TRBJ2-7, with 10 bases aligning to TRBD1. Germline V gene data show CDR1 as SEHNR and CDR2 as FQNEAQ (reference sequence). The ends lost 4 bases at V and 3 bases at J; junction bases unmatched: 3. This CDR3 is built from 14 residues.

This clonotype was observed at least ten times. The chain combines TRBV7-9 with TRBJ2-3, with D perhaps assigned TRBD1 or TRBD2 (5 bases each). CDR1 and CDR2 (germline): SEHNR, FQNEAQ (reference sequence). Trimming shortened V by 5 bases and J by 2 bases, and 17 bases separated the two germline ends. The CDR3 is 16 amino acids. The CDR3 region is CASSAGTTVFTDTQYF. The CDR3 nucleotides read TGTGCCAGCAGCGCCGGGACCACCGTCTTCACAGATACGCAGTATTTT.

This clonotype was counted a few times. The CDR3 region is CASSSATRMNTEAFF. The CDR3 coding sequence is TGCGCCAGCAGCTCGGCGACCAGGATGAACACTGAAGCTTTCTTT. The chain uses TRBV5-1 and TRBJ1-1; D remains unclear. From germline, CDR1 is SGHRS and CDR2 YFSETQ. This CDR3 contains 15 residues. The germline V and J ends were trimmed by 3 bases and 0 bases, with 12 bases remaining between them.

This chain joins TRBV20-1 and TRBJ2-1; 7 nucleotides match TRBD2. The CDR3 is 17 amino acids. The V gene's germline CDR1 is DFQATT and CDR2 SNEGSKA (reference sequence). V lost 4 bases to trimming and J lost 0 bases; unmatched junction nucleotides: 12. The chain's CDR3 is CSAIPSGGMDSYNEQFF. The CDR3 nucleotides are TGCAGTGCTATCCCTAGCGGCGGAATGGACTCCTACAATGAGCAGTTCTTC.

This clonotype was counted a few times. V and J are TRBV20-1 and TRBJ2-1; no clear D gene. Trimming cost V 3 bases and J 8 bases, with 11 bases left between them. The CDR3 has 12 amino acids. Germline loops: CDR1 DFQATT, CDR2 SNEGSKA (reference sequence). The CDR3 loop is CSASWSADEQFF. CDR3 coding DNA: TGCAGTGCTAGTTGGTCAGCCGATGAGCAGTTCTTC.

This clonotype was observed a handful of times. The chain joins TRBV5-1 to TRBJ1-1; TRBD1 matches 7 bases. Germline V gives CDR1 SGHRS, CDR2 YFSETQ. The J segment lost 5 bases and the V segment lost 0 bases, leaving 10 bases of the junction unmatched. This CDR3 has 16 amino acids. CDR3 protein: CASSLAQQGKSTEAFF. CDR3 nucleotides: TGCGCCAGCAGCTTGGCACAACAGGGGAAGTCGACTGAAGCTTTCTTT.

This clonotype has at least ten counts. The J gene is TRBJ2-1, the V gene TRBV2, with 7 positions matching TRBD2. Germline CDR1 and CDR2: SNHLY and FYNNEI. The length of the CDR3 is 14 residues. Trimming cost V 10 bases and J 3 bases; bases outside gene matches: 9. This CDR3 is CATSQLASYNEQFF. DNA for the CDR3: TGTGCCACTTCCCAACTAGCGAGCTACAATGAGCAGTTCTTC.

This clonotype came up once. The V and J genes are TRBV2 and TRBJ2-4; TRBD1 might be the D (5 bases). This CDR3 is 17 amino acids long. Trimming pared 6 bases from V and 0 bases from J, leaving 18 bases between. Germline V gene data show CDR1 as SNHLY and CDR2 as FYNNEI. The CDR3 is CASSTAAGRLAKNIQYF. The CDR3 DNA follows: TGTGCCAGCAGCACCGCAGCAGGGCGGCTAGCCAAAAACATTCAGTACTTC.

This rearrangement joins TRBV5-1 to TRBJ2-1; D is perhaps TRBD2 (6 bases). CDR3 size: 15 residues. V lost 2 bases to trimming and J lost 4 bases, with 13 bases between them. The germline V gene encodes CDR1 SGHRS and CDR2 YFSETQ. CDR3 sequence: CASSFRESTYNEQFF. CDR3 coding DNA: TGCGCCAGCAGCTTTCGGGAGAGTACATACAATGAGCAGTTCTTC.

This clonotype was recorded at least ten times. This sequence joins TRBV15 and TRBJ2-5; a weak D match, TRBD1 (5 bases). Germline assignment: CDR1 LNHNV and CDR2 YYDKDF (reference sequence). Trimming cost V 3 bases and J 1 base, with 9 bases left between them. The CDR3 sequence is 14 residues long. CDR3 region: CATSSVDSQETQYF. The CDR3 DNA sequence: TGTGCCACCAGCAGTGTCGACAGCCAAGAGACCCAGTACTTC.

This chain connects TRBV5-1 to TRBJ1-1; 9 nucleotides agree with TRBD1. The CDR3 contains 14 residues. Germline CDR1 is SGHRS and CDR2 is YFSETQ. V lost 4 bases, J lost 3 bases, and 4 bases stayed unmatched. CDR3 sequence reads: CASSPGQGYTEAFF. CDR3 nucleotides: TGCGCCAGCAGCCCGGGACAGGGCTACACTGAAGCTTTCTTT. Full variable domain (outside the CDR3, taken from reference TRBV5-1 and TRBJ1-1): KAGVTQTPRYLIKTRGQQVTLSCSPISGHRSVSWYQQTPGQGLQFLFEYFSETQRNKGNFPGRFSGRQFSNSRSEMNVSTLELGDSALYLCASSPGQGYTEAFFGQGTRLTVV.

This clonotype came up a few times. CDR3: CASSFGQGHRAGEQFF. The CDR3 bases are TGTGCCAGCAGTTTTGGTCAGGGGCACAGGGCGGGGGAGCAGTTCTTC. The gene calls are TRBV28 and TRBJ2-1; D may be TRBD1 or TRBD2 (6 bases each). The germline V gene encodes CDR1 MDHEN and CDR2 SYDVKM. V shed 3 bases and J shed 10 bases, with 22 bases lying between them. CDR3 length: 16 residues.

V is TRBV12-3 or TRBV12-4 and J is TRBJ1-5; no definite D call. V lost 0 bases to trimming and J lost 6 bases, with 6 bases between them. The CDR3 extends over 13 amino acids. CDR3 nucleotide sequence: TGTGCCAGCAGTTTAGCGCTGACTCAGCCCCAGCATTTT. This translates into CASSLALTQPQHF.

The J gene is TRBJ2-7, the V gene TRBV6-5, with D unresolved. Germline assignment: CDR1 MNHEY and CDR2 SVGAGI. The length of the CDR3 is 14 residues. With 4 bases removed from V and 4 bases from J, the gap between germline ends came to 14 bases. CDR3 region: CASSFGSPAYEQYF. In DNA form, the CDR3 reads TGTGCCAGCAGTTTTGGCTCCCCGGCATACGAGCAGTACTTC.

With regard to this clonotype: Mismatch with germline at one junction end may stem from a read error. This chain uses TRBV24-1 with TRBJ1-2; no reliable D call. The CDR3 is 16 amino acids. Germline values: CDR1 KGHDR, CDR2 SFDVKD. Here the CDR3 DNA reads TGTGGCACCAGTGATTTAGGGCAGCAGGCGGGGTATGGCTACACCTTC. Amino acids: CGTSDLGQQAGYGYTF.

This clonotype was seen many times. The chain joins TRBV7-9 to TRBJ1-2; 10 nucleotides line up with TRBD1. Trimming removed 8 bases from V and 6 bases from J; junction bases left unmatched: 6. Germline V gene sequence: CDR1 SEHNR, CDR2 FQNEAQ (reference sequence). CDR3 length equals 13 residues. CDR3 sequence (DNA): TGTGCCAGCGCCCGACAGGGGGCTGATGGCTACACCTTC. Residues: CASARQGADGYTF.

Only a few counts were recorded for this clonotype. The chain couples TRBV12-3 or TRBV12-4 to TRBJ2-4, with D tentatively TRBD2 (6 bases). The CDR3 is 17 amino acids. V was trimmed by 3 bases and J by 0 bases, leaving 15 bases between them. The chain's CDR3 is CASSFEPGRLAKNIQYF. The CDR3 nucleotides are TGTGCCAGCAGTTTTGAACCCGGGAGATTAGCCAAAAACATTCAGTACTTC.